This T cell receptor beta chain was documented in a study of T cell changes during pregnancy in multiple sclerosis. CDR3 length equals 14 residues. Looked up from germline, CDR1 is SGHTA and CDR2 is FQGNSA. Only in-frame clones appear in the TCRdb table, and some are missing; sequencing was by immunoSEQ multiplex PCR. The repertoire consists of roughly 89,000 clones, with roughly 91% occurring once and the leading ten covering roughly 4%. Comments on this clone: At one boundary the junction diverges from the germline segment, which might be a read error.

The V call is TRBV7-2, the J call TRBJ2-4; 11 bases fit TRBD2. The material was peripheral blood, obtained in the first trimester of pregnancy. The origin of this receptor is a female donor with multiple sclerosis, enrolled in a pregnancy study. CDR3 sequence (DNA): TGTGCCAGCAGCCTAGCGGGGGGACGAAACATTCAGTACTTC. This gives the protein CASSLAGGRNIQYF. Supplemented by reference TRBV7-2 and TRBJ2-4, the full variable domain reads GAGVSQSPSNKVTEKGKDVELRCDPISGHTALYWYRQSLGQGLEFLIYFQGNSAPDKSGLPSDRFSAERTGGSVSTLTIQRTQQEDSAVYLCASSLAGGRNIQYFGAGTRLSVL.